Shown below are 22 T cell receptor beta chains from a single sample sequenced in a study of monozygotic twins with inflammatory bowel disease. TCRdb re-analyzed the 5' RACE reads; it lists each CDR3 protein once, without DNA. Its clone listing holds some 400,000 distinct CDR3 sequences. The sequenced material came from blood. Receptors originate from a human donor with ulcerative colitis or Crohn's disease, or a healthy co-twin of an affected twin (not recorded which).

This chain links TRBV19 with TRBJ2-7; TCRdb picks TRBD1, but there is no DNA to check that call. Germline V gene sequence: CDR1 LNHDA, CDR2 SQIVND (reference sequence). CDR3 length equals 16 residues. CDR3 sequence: CASSVGGTPGTYEQYF.

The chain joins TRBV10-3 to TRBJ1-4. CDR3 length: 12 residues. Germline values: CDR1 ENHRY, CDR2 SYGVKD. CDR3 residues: CAIGSTNEKLFF.

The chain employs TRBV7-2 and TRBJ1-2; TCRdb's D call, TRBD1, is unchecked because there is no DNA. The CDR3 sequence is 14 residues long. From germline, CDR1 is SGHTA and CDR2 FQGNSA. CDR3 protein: CASSSLTGSHGYTF.

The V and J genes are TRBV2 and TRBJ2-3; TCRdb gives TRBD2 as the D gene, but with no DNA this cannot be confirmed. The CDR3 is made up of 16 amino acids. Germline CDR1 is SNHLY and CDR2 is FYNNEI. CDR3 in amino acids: CASSNRLAGSTDTQYF.

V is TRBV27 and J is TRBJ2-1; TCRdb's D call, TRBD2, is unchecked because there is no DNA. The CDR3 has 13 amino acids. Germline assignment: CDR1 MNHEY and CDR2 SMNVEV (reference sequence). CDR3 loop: CASGSISYNEQFF.

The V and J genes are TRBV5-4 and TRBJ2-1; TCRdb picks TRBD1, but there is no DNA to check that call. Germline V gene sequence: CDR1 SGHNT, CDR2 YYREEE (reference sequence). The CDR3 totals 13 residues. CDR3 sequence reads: CASSGPDHNEQFF.

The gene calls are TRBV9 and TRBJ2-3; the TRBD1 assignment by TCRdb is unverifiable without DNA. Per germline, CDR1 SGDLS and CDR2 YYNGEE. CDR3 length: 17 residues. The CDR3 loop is CASSYQMTDRSTDTQYF.

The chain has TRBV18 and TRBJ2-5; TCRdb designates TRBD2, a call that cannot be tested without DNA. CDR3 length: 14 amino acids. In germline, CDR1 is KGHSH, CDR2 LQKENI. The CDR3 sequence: CASSPTDSGETQYF. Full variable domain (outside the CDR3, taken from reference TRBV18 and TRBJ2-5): NAGVMQNPRHLVRRRGQEARLRCSPMKGHSHVYWYRQLPEEGLKFMVYLQKENIIDESGMPKERFSAEFPKEGPSILRIQQVVRGDSAAYFCASSPTDSGETQYFGPGTRLLVL.

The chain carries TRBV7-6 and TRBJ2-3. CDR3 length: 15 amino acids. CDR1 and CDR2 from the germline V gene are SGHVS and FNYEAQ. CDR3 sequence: CASSLGLAEVDTQYF.

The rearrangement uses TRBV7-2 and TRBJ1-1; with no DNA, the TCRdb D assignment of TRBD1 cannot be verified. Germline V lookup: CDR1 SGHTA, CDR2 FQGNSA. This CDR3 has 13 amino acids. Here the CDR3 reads CASSFPGPTEAFF.

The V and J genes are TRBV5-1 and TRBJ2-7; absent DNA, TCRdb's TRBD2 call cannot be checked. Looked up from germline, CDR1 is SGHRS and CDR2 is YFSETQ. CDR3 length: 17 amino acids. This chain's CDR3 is CASSLAGVSGGAYEQYF. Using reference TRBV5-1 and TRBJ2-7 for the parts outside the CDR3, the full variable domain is KAGVTQTPRYLIKTRGQQVTLSCSPISGHRSVSWYQQTPGQGLQFLFEYFSETQRNKGNFPGRFSGRQFSNSRSEMNVSTLELGDSALYLCASSLAGVSGGAYEQYFGPGTRLTVT.

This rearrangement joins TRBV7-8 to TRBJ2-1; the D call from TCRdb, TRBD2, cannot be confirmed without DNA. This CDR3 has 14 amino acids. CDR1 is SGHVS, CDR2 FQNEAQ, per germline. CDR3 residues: CASSQTGLGNEQFF.

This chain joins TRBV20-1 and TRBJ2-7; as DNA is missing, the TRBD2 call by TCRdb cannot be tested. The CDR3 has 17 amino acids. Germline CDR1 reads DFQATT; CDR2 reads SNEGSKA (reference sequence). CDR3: CSARRTSQNFPNYEQYF.

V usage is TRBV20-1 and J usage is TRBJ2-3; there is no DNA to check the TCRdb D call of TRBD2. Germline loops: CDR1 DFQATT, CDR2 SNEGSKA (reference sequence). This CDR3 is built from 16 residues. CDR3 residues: CSASRTGREDTDTQYF.

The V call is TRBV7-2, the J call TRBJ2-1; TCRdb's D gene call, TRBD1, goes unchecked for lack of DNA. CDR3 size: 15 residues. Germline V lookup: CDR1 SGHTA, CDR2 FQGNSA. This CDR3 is CASSLAASPSNEQFF.

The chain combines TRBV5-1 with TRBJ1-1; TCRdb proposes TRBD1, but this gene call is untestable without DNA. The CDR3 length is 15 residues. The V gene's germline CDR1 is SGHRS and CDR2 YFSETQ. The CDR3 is CASSSRQGRNTEAFF. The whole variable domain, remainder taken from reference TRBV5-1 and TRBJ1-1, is KAGVTQTPRYLIKTRGQQVTLSCSPISGHRSVSWYQQTPGQGLQFLFEYFSETQRNKGNFPGRFSGRQFSNSRSEMNVSTLELGDSALYLCASSSRQGRNTEAFFGQGTRLTVV.

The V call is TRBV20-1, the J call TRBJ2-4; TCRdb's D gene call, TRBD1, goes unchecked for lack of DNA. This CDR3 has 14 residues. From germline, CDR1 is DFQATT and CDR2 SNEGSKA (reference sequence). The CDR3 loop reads CSAPDLLAKNIQYF.

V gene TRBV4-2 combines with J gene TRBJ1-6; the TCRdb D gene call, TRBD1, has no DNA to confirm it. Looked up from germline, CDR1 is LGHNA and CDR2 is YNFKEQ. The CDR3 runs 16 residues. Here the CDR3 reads CASSHPGTGGNSPLHF.

The CDR3 loop is CAISESGASNEKLFF. V gene TRBV10-3 combines with J gene TRBJ1-4; the D call from TCRdb, TRBD1, cannot be confirmed without DNA. Per the germline V gene, CDR1 is ENHRY and CDR2 is SYGVKD. The length of the CDR3 is 15 residues.

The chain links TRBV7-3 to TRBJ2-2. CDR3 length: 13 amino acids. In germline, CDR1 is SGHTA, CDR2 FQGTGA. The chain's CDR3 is CASSFTNTGELFF.

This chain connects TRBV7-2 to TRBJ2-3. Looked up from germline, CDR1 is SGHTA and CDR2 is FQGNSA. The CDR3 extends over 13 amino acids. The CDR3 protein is CASSLEFTDTQYF.

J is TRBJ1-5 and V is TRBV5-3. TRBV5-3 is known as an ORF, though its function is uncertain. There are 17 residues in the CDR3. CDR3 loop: CARSLGQGAAHNQPQHF.